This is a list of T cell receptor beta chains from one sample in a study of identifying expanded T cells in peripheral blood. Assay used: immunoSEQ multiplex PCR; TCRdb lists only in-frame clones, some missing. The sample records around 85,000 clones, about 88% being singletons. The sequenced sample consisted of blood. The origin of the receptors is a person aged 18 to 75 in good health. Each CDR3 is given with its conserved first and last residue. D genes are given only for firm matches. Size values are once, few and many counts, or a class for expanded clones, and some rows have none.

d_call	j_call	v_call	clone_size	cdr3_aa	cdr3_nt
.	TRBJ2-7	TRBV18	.	CASSPAGSYEQYF	TGTGCCAGCTCACCAGCCGGGAGTTACGAGCAGTACTTC
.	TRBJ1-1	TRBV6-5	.	CASKAQGNTEAFF	TGTGCCAGCAAGGCCCAGGGGAACACTGAAGCTTTCTTT
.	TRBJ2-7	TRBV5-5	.	CASSLGTASYEQYF	TGTGCCAGCAGCTTGGGGACCGCCTCCTACGAGCAGTACTTC
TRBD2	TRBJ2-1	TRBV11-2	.	CASSTRLARGDEQFF	TGTGCCAGCAGCACCCGACTAGCCAGAGGTGATGAGCAGTTCTTC
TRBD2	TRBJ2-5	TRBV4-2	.	CASSPAGGLGETQYF	TGTGCCAGCAGCCCGGCGGGGGGGCTCGGGGAGACCCAGTACTTC
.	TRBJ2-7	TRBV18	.	CASSQRSSYEQYF	TGTGCCAGCTCACAGCGGAGCTCCTACGAGCAGTACTTC
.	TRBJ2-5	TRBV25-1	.	CASSDLGYQETQYF	TGTGCCAGCAGTGACTTGGGATACCAAGAGACCCAGTACTTC
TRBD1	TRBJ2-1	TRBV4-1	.	CASSPGQGGHNEQFF	TGCGCCAGCAGCCCCGGACAGGGGGGACACAATGAGCAGTTCTTC
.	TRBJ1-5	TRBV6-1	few	CASSGELQPQHF	TGTGCCAGCAGTGGGGAGTTGCAGCCCCAGCATTTT
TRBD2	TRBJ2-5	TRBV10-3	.	CAISVGSGGPGGETQYF	TGTGCCATCAGTGTGGGTAGCGGGGGCCCGGGAGGAGAGACCCAGTACTTC
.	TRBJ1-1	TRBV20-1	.	CSASGNTEAFF	TGCAGTGCTAGCGGAAACACTGAAGCTTTCTTT
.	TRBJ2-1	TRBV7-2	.	CASSLAFDYNEQFF	TGTGCCAGCAGCTTAGCTTTTGACTACAATGAGCAGTTCTTC
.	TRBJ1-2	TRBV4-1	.	CASSRVSAGTNYGYTF	TGCGCCAGCAGCCGGGTTTCGGCAGGAACTAACTATGGCTACACCTTC
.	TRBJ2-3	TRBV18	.	CASSPPLSTDTQYF	TGTGCCAGCTCCCCCCCCCTTAGCACAGATACGCAGTATTTT
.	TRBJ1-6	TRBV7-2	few	CASSLELSGGSLHF	TGTGCCAGCAGCTTAGAACTATCCGGGGGATCCCTCCACTTT
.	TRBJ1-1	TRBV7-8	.	CASSSRGRRIYTEAFF	TGTGCCAGCAGCTCACGCGGGCGCCGTATCTACACTGAAGCTTTCTTT
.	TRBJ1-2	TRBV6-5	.	CASSSDRYGYTF	TGTGCCAGCAGTTCGGACCGATATGGCTACACCTTC
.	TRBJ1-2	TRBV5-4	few	CASSLITGSYGYTF	TGTGCCAGCAGCCTGATAACAGGGAGCTATGGCTACACCTTC
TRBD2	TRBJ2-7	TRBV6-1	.	CASSELAGGSYEQYF	TGTGCCAGCAGTGAACTAGCGGGGGGCTCCTACGAGCAGTACTTC
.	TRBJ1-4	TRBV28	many	CASSPAGANEKLFF	TGTGCCAGCAGTCCCGCAGGGGCAAATGAAAAACTGTTTTTT
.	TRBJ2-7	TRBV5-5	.	CASSLGGPLYEQYF	TGTGCCAGCAGCTTGGGGGGTCCTCTCTACGAGCAGTACTTC
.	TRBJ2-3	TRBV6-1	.	CASSEGISGRDTQYF	TGTGCCAGCAGTGAGGGAATTAGCGGCCGTGATACGCAGTATTTT
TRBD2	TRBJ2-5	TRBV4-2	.	CASSPGLAGIQETQYF	TGTGCCAGCAGTCCAGGACTAGCGGGGATCCAAGAGACCCAGTACTTC
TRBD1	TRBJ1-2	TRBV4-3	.	CASSPTPGQGAGGYTF	TGCGCCAGCAGCCCTACGCCGGGACAGGGGGCAGGTGGCTACACCTTC
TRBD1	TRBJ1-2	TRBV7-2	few	CASSPDRGRDGYTF	TGTGCCAGCAGCCCCGACAGGGGGCGAGATGGCTACACCTTC
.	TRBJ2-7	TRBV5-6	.	CASSLGGDSSYEQYF	TGTGCCAGCAGCTTGGGGGGTGACAGCTCCTACGAGCAGTACTTC
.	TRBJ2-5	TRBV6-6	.	CASSYSLPQNGETQYF	TGTGCCAGCAGTTACTCCCTACCCCAGAACGGGGAGACCCAGTACTTC
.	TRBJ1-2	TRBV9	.	CASSLRGQNYGYTF	TGTGCCAGCAGCTTACGGGGGCAAAACTATGGCTACACCTTC
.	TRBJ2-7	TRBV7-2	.	CASSLAWREQYF	TGTGCCAGCAGCTTAGCGTGGCGCGAGCAGTACTTC
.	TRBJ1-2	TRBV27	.	CASSSQGVPWGYTF	TGTGCCAGCAGTTCCCAAGGGGTACCGTGGGGCTACACCTTC
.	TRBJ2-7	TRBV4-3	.	CASSQRGGYEQYF	TGCGCCAGCAGCCAGAGAGGGGGTTACGAGCAGTACTTC
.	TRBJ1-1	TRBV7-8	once	CASSLNRESAFF	TGTGCCAGCAGCTTAAACAGGGAGTCGGCTTTCTTT
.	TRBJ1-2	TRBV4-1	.	CASSQANYGYTF	TGCGCCAGCAGCCAGGCTAACTATGGCTACACCTTC
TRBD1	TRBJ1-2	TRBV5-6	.	CASSTTGRYGYTF	TGTGCCAGCAGCACGACAGGGCGCTATGGCTACACCTTC
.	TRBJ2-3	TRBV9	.	CASSPPGGGAMDTQYF	TGTGCCAGCAGCCCCCCTGGGGGTGGCGCTATGGATACGCAGTATTTT
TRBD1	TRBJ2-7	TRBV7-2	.	CASSTGQGVSYEQYF	TGTGCCAGCAGCACGGGACAGGGGGTCTCCTACGAGCAGTACTTC
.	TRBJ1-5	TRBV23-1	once	CASSQPILKGNQPQHF	TGCGCCAGCAGTCAACCGATCCTTAAGGGGAATCAGCCCCAGCATTTT
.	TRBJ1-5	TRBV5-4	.	CASTLDRHQPQHF	TGTGCCAGCACCCTGGACCGTCATCAGCCCCAGCATTTT
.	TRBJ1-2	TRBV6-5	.	CASSPSGTFYGYTF	TGTGCCAGCAGTCCTTCGGGGACCTTCTATGGCTACACCTTC
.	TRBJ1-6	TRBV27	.	CASSFGPSPLHF	TGTGCCAGCAGTTTCGGTCCGTCACCCCTCCACTTT